The 17 T cell receptor beta chains given below trace back to one sample, sequenced in a study of cytomegalovirus exposure and HLA in healthy donors. It was with 60 Vbeta and 13 Jbeta primers that the PCR ran. Assay: immunoSEQ multiplex PCR; the TCRdb copy retains only in-frame clones and omits some. Among just over 200,000 clones listed, approximately 80% were seen once. Sequencing was carried out using PBMCs. Every receptor here comes from a man aged 50 or older in good health and CMV-seronegative.

J is TRBJ1-2 and V is TRBV19; 8 bases are shared with TRBD1. The V gene's germline CDR1 is LNHDA and CDR2 SQIVND (reference sequence). The J segment lost 5 bases and the V segment lost 3 bases, leaving 14 bases of the junction unmatched. This CDR3 is built from 17 residues. The CDR3 loop is CASSIRGETGEGYGYTF. CDR3 nucleotide sequence: TGTGCCAGTAGTATCCGAGGGGAGACAGGGGAAGGATATGGCTACACCTTC.

The chain joins TRBV21-1 to TRBJ1-3. TRBV21-1 is a listed pseudogene. The CDR3 is 17 residues long. The CDR3 DNA reads TGTGCCAGCAGCAAAGGCGGTAGGTCGCATAATGGAAACACCATATATTTT. Its translation: CASSKGGRSHNGNTIYF.

The gene calls are TRBV27 and TRBJ1-1, with TRBD1 identical over 11 bases. The CDR3 length is 17 residues. Germline values: CDR1 MNHEY, CDR2 SMNVEV (reference sequence). Losses at the gene ends were 5 bases for V and 0 bases for J; bases not matched to a gene: 8. The CDR3 coding sequence is TGTGCCAGCAGTCTCCGGGACAGGGGGACTATGAACACTGAAGCTTTCTTT. Amino acid sequence: CASSLRDRGTMNTEAFF.

The chain recombines TRBV6-1 with TRBJ2-7; TRBD2 is a possible D gene (5 bases). Germline values: CDR1 MNHNS, CDR2 SASEGT. Trimming shortened V by 1 base and J by 0 bases, and 10 bases separated the two germline ends. This CDR3 comprises 15 residues. This chain's CDR3 is CASSEEALDSYEQYF. CDR3 nucleotides: TGTGCCAGCAGTGAAGAGGCACTAGACTCCTACGAGCAGTACTTC.

The CDR3 bases are TGCGCCAGCAGTGAGTCAAGCTCCTACGAGCAGTACTTC. Translated: CASSESSSYEQYF. V gene TRBV10-1 combines with J gene TRBJ2-5, with D hard to call. Judging by the DNA end, TRBJ2-7 fits better; the J call may be wrong. The V gene's germline CDR1 is WNHNN and CDR2 SYGVQD (reference sequence). This CDR3 is built from 13 residues.

This CDR3 reads CASRWGGFWTDTQYF. The CDR3, as DNA: TGTGCCAGCAGGTGGGGGGGCTTTTGGACAGATACGCAGTATTTT. The J gene is TRBJ2-3, the V gene TRBV6-1; TRBD2 is a possible D gene (7 bases). Germline-derived CDR1 and CDR2 are MNHNS and SASEGT. The CDR3 loop spans 15 amino acids. The ends were cut back, 6 bases at V and 3 bases at J, with 16 bases in the middle.

This clone came up once. The chain recombines TRBV28 with TRBJ2-2, with D perhaps TRBD1 (5 bases). The germline V gene encodes CDR1 MDHEN and CDR2 SYDVKM. Trimming removed 6 bases at V and 2 bases at J, with 10 bases between. The CDR3 runs to 14 residues. The CDR3 DNA follows: TGTGCCAGCAGACCCACAGGAAACACCGGGGAGCTGTTTTTT. It translates to CASRPTGNTGELFF.

J is TRBJ2-5 and V is TRBV7-9, with D perhaps matching TRBD2 (6 bases). This CDR3 is 15 amino acids long. Germline V lookup: CDR1 SEHNR, CDR2 FQNEAQ (reference sequence). V was shortened by 3 bases and J by 11 bases, with 22 bases between the two germline ends. CDR3 nucleotide sequence: TGTGCCAGCAGCTTCTCCGAACCTAACCACGGAGGGCAGTACTTC. This translates into CASSFSEPNHGGQYF.

The chain carries TRBV27 and TRBJ2-4; the match to TRBD1 covers 9 bases. This CDR3 region has 13 residues. Germline loops: CDR1 MNHEY, CDR2 SMNVEV (reference sequence). Trimming took 6 bases from V and 5 from J; bases not matched to a gene: 2. In nucleotides, the CDR3 is TGTGCCAGCAGCTGGGACAGGGAAAACATTCAGTACTTC. It specifies CASSWDRENIQYF.

The chain uses TRBV6-6 and TRBJ2-1; D uncertain. V was clipped by 2 bases and J by 8 bases, with 7 bases between them. This CDR3 spans 12 amino acids. CDR1 is MNHNY and CDR2 is SVGAGI in the germline V gene (reference sequence). The CDR3 bases are TGTGCCAGCAGTTACATGCGAGATGAGCAGTTCTTC. Its translation is CASSYMRDEQFF.

The chain recombines TRBV4-1 with TRBJ2-5; D gene uncertain. V gave up 4 bases and J gave up 5 bases, with 11 bases separating them. CDR3 length: 13 amino acids. CDR1 is MGHRA, CDR2 YSYEKL, per germline. In DNA, the CDR3 is TGCGCCAGCAGCCCCAACCCCGGGGAGACCCAGTACTTC. As protein: CASSPNPGETQYF.

V is TRBV27 and J is TRBJ2-1; 13 bases match TRBD2. The CDR3 is 15 residues long. The germline V gene encodes CDR1 MNHEY and CDR2 SMNVEV (reference sequence). J gave up 8 bases and V 5 bases, and 6 bases lay outside the gene matches. Written as DNA, the CDR3 is TGTGCCAGCAGTGTACGGACTAGCGGGAGCCATGAGCAGTTCTTC. It specifies CASSVRTSGSHEQFF.

The gene calls are TRBV5-1 and TRBJ2-7; 12 nucleotides agree with TRBD2. This CDR3 is built from 16 residues. V shed 4 bases, J shed 6 bases, and the junction held 11 bases outside the gene matches. CDR1 is SGHRS and CDR2 is YFSETQ in the germline V gene. Here the CDR3 DNA reads TGCGCCAGCAGCACCGGACTAGCGGGATCCCCCCCCGAGCAGTACTTC. Amino acids: CASSTGLAGSPPEQYF.

This clone was seen more than once but under ten times. This rearrangement joins TRBV5-1 to TRBJ2-2; TRBD2 agrees at 9 bases. CDR1 and CDR2 (germline): SGHRS, YFSETQ. V shed 0 bases and J 7 bases; nucleotides not matched to a gene: 13. The length of the CDR3 is 18 residues. DNA for the CDR3: TGCGCCAGCAGCTTGGACTATCGGCTAGCGGGACGTAACGGGGAGCTGTTTTTT. It codes for CASSLDYRLAGRNGELFF. The full variable domain, in which reference TRBV5-1 and TRBJ2-2 provide the parts outside the CDR3, is KAGVTQTPRYLIKTRGQQVTLSCSPISGHRSVSWYQQTPGQGLQFLFEYFSETQRNKGNFPGRFSGRQFSNSRSEMNVSTLELGDSALYLCASSLDYRLAGRNGELFFGEGSRLTVL.

DNA of the CDR3: TGTGCCAGCAGTTCACCGGGACTAGCGGACCAACGGGGGGAGCTGTTTTTT. Its translation is CASSSPGLADQRGELFF. V usage is TRBV5-6 and J usage is TRBJ2-2; 11 bases are a match to TRBD2. Germline CDR1 and CDR2: SGHDT and YYEEEE. V lost 5 bases, J lost 8 bases, and 14 bases stayed unmatched. The CDR3 contains 17 residues. The full variable domain, in which reference TRBV5-6 and TRBJ2-2 provide the parts outside the CDR3, is DAGVTQSPTHLIKTRGQQVTLRCSPKSGHDTVSWYQQALGQGPQFIFQYYEEEERQRGNFPDRFSGHQFPNYSSELNVNALLLGDSALYLCASSSPGLADQRGELFFGEGSRLTVL.

The chain employs TRBV7-6 and TRBJ2-6; 10 bases map to TRBD1. CDR3 length: 19 amino acids. Germline V gene lookup returns CDR1 SGHVS and CDR2 FNYEAQ. After removal of 4 bases from V and 1 base from J, the junction contained 10 bases not matched to a gene. CDR3 loop: CASSSPSGQGSSGANVLTF. The CDR3 DNA reads TGTGCCAGCAGCTCCCCCTCGGGACAGGGGTCTTCTGGGGCCAACGTCCTGACTTTC.

The rearrangement joins TRBV11-2 to TRBJ2-7; D is possibly TRBD2 (5 bases). Trimming left V 1 base short and J 2 bases short, with 6 bases between. The CDR3 consists of 13 residues. Germline CDR1 is SGHAT and CDR2 is FQNNGV. The CDR3 sequence: CASSLAGAYEQYF. CDR3 nucleotides: TGTGCCAGCAGCTTAGCCGGGGCCTACGAGCAGTACTTC.